The T cell receptor beta chain under discussion was sequenced for a study of blood T cell repertoires in COVID-19. Overall study: PBMCs, B-cell-depleted T cells, or T cells were the source of the cDNA or gDNA that made up the material.

How the authors handled the data: The assay estimated nucleated cells by amplifying reference gene primers. Profiling relied on immunoSEQ multiplex PCR, and the TCRdb table lists in-frame clones only, not all of them. V, J and clone size are those of that table, while D and trimming were read from the DNA. The sample shows 400,000 or so clones, roughly 86% of them seen only once. The germline CDR1 and CDR2 sequences are MNHNS and SASEGT. Trimming pared 3 bases from V and 2 bases from J, leaving 14 bases between. The CDR3 contains 17 residues. The chain has TRBV6-1 and TRBJ2-6, with D perhaps TRBD1 (6 bases). The sequenced sample was PBMCs or T cells enriched from blood (not recorded which). This TCR derives from a man in his forties in a cohort exposed to, infected with or recovered from COVID-19 (not recorded which). The CDR3 spells CASSDLGAGAGANVLTF. DNA of the CDR3: TGTGCCAGCAGTGACCTCGGGGCAGGGGCTGGGGCCAACGTCCTGACTTTC.